This T cell receptor beta chain was identified during a study of T cells in Graves' hyperthyroidism and ophthalmopathy. Amplification targeted TCR beta CDR3 regions from RNA transcripts. Researchers ran a first-round RT-PCR on the TCR CDR3 using the HTBI primer set. TCRdb re-analysed the multiplex PCR reads in MiXCR, keeping a single row per CDR3 protein. The sample consists of 350,000 or so distinct CDR3 sequences, 15% to 20% of them appearing once. The CDR3 length is 14 residues. In germline, CDR1 is SGHTA, CDR2 FQGNSA. V lost 5 bases and J lost 4, with 14 bases in between. Overall study findings and caveats: Clonotypes that were expanded in thyroid above 0.001 mostly appeared in blood too. Ophthalmopathy and stable hyperthyroidism were separated by a 13 V-J model.

Turning to this clonotype: Its target is not known.

The rearrangement joins TRBV7-2 to TRBJ2-5; D might be TRBD2 (5 bases). The sequence was obtained from a woman aged 35 to 49 with Graves' ophthalmopathy. The sequencing sample was made of blood. CDR3 amino acids: CASSIREPRETQYF. CDR3 coding DNA: TGTGCCAGCAGCATCCGGGAACCTAGAGAGACCCAGTACTTC.